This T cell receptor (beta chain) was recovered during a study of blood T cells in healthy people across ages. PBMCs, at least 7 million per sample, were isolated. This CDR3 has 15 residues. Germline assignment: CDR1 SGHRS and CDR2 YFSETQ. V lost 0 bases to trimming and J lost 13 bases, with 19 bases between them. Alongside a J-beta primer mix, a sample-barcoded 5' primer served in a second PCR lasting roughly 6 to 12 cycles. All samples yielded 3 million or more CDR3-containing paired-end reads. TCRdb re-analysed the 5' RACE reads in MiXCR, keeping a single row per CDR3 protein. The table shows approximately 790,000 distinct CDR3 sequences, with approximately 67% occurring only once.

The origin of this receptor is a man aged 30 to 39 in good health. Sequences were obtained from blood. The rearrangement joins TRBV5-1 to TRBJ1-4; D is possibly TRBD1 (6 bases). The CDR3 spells CASSLEPLGAKGLFF. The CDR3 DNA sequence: TGCGCCAGCAGCTTGGAGCCCCTGGGGGCGAAGGGACTGTTTTTT.